Described below is a single TCR beta chain sequence and its context. The data are from a study of blood T cell repertoires in COVID-19. Study background: The samples span acute and convalescent COVID-19 from the United States, Italy and Spain. T cells, B-cell-depleted T cells, or PBMCs provided the cDNA or gDNA that served as material.

Authors' data handling: For nucleated cells, counts were estimated from reference gene primer amplification. The data were produced by immunoSEQ multiplex PCR, yet TCRdb's version contains in-frame clones alone and is incomplete. V and J calls and clone size come straight from that table; D and trimming were deduced from the DNA. This table holds 150,000 or so clones, 90% to 95% found once. There are 16 residues in the CDR3. The clonotype originates from a woman between 45 and 60 years old with acute or convalescent COVID-19. Sequencing was carried out using peripheral blood. The chain uses TRBV21-1 and TRBJ2-3; TRBD2 was called by the table and not checked on the DNA. TRBV21-1 is annotated as a pseudogene. The CDR3 nucleotides are TGTGCCAGCAGCAAAGAGCGAGACTCACCGGGAGATACGCAGTATTTT. Translation gives CASSKERDSPGDTQYF.